Listed here are 7 T cell receptor beta chains from one sample, sequenced in a study of T cells in Graves' hyperthyroidism and ophthalmopathy. Researchers took RNA transcripts and amplified the TCR beta CDR3 regions from them. HTBI primers were the set used in a first-round RT-PCR of the TCR CDR3. Each CDR3 protein gets one entry after TCRdb re-called the multiplex PCR reads with MiXCR. The sample yields about 380,000 distinct CDR3 sequences, roughly 13% seen once. Source material: blood. The receptors come from a man younger than 40 with Graves' hyperthyroidism that later progressed to Graves' ophthalmopathy.

This clonotype was detected many times. CDR3 loop: CASSGDGYGYTF. The CDR3 coding sequence is TGTGCCAGCAGTGGGGACGGCTATGGCTACACCTTC. This chain uses TRBV12-3 or TRBV12-4 with TRBJ1-2; possible D gene TRBD1, 5 bases. Trimming took 5 bases from V and 4 from J, leaving 8 bases between them. The length of the CDR3 is 12 residues.

This clonotype was observed a few times. The V gene is TRBV4-1, the J gene TRBJ1-2, with TRBD1 matching over 7 bases. Germline loops: CDR1 MGHRA, CDR2 YSYEKL. The CDR3 contains 16 residues. V trimming: 5 bases; J trimming: 0 bases; junction bases outside the gene matches: 9. CDR3 loop: CASSFRTGQPNYGYTF. The DNA of the CDR3 is TGCGCCAGCAGCTTTCGGACAGGCCAACCTAACTATGGCTACACCTTC.

This clonotype was recorded many times. J is TRBJ1-1 and V is TRBV18, with D tentatively TRBD1 (6 bases). Deletions cut 4 bases from V and 0 bases from J, with 12 bases between. In germline, CDR1 is KGHSH, CDR2 LQKENI. CDR3 length equals 15 residues. The DNA of the CDR3 is TGTGCCAGCTCACGCGGGGGGGCAATGAACACTGAAGCTTTCTTT. The encoded protein is CASSRGGAMNTEAFF.

The chain couples TRBV11-3 to TRBJ2-3; TRBD2 matches at 11 bases. The J segment lost 4 bases and the V segment lost 7 bases, leaving 7 bases of the junction unmatched. Germline CDR1 and CDR2: SGHNT and YENEEA. The CDR3 length is 15 residues. The DNA of the CDR3 is TGTGCCAGCACCCTGGGACTAGCGGCTTCAGATACGCAGTATTTT. It yields the protein CASTLGLAASDTQYF.

Regarding this clonotype: A single base separates this from a much larger clone, so it may be a read error. The genes are TRBV6-2 or TRBV6-3 and TRBJ1-1; possible D gene TRBD1, 6 bases. The germline V gene encodes CDR1 MNHEY and CDR2 SVGEGT. This CDR3 region has 14 residues. V lost 6 bases, J lost 7 bases, and 18 bases lay in between. CDR3 sequence reads: CASRHRAAFHEAFF. As DNA, the CDR3 is TGTGCCAGCAGGCACAGGGCAGCCTTCCATGAAGCTTTCTTT.

The chain couples TRBV4-1 to TRBJ2-3; D perhaps matches TRBD2 (5 bases). Germline-derived CDR1 and CDR2 are MGHRA and YSYEKL. The CDR3 is made up of 15 amino acids. V lost 1 base and J 4 bases, leaving 12 bases between the germline ends. The CDR3 here is CASSQVLEAPDTQYF. In DNA form, the CDR3 reads TGCGCCAGCAGCCAAGTCCTGGAGGCCCCAGATACGCAGTATTTT.

This clonotype was detected ten times or more. The J gene is TRBJ2-3, the V gene TRBV7-9; D may be TRBD2 (6 bases). The ends were cut back, 5 bases at V and 5 bases at J, with 11 bases in the middle. CDR1 is SEHNR and CDR2 is FQNEAQ in the germline V gene (reference sequence). The CDR3 runs 13 residues. The CDR3 spells CASSPLALDTQYF. The CDR3 DNA follows: TGTGCCAGCAGCCCTCTAGCGCTAGATACGCAGTATTTT.